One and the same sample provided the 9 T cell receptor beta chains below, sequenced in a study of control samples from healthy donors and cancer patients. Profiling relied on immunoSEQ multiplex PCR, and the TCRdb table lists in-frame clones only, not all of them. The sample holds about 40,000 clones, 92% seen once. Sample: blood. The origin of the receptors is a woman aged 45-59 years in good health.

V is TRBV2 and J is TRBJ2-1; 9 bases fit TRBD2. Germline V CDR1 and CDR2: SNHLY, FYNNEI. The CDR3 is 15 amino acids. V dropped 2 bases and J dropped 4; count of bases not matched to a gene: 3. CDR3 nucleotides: TGTGCCAGCAGTGAACGGCGGGGGGGATACAATGAGCAGTTCTTC. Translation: CASSERRGGYNEQFF.

CDR3 sequence reads: CASSSNRVINSPLHF. CDR3 bases: TGTGCCAGCAGTTCGAACAGGGTCATTAATTCACCCCTCCACTTT. The rearrangement links TRBV27 to TRBJ1-6, with D perhaps TRBD1 (6 bases). Trimming took 4 bases from V and 6 from J, leaving 13 bases between them. CDR1 is MNHEY and CDR2 is SMNVEV in the germline V gene (reference sequence). The CDR3 length is 15 residues.

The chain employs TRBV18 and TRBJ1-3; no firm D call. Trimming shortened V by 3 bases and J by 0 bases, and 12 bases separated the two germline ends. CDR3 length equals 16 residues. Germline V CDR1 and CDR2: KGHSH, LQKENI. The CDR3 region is CASSPSRINSGNTIYF. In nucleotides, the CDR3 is TGTGCCAGCTCACCTAGCAGGATCAACTCTGGAAACACCATATATTTT.

The CDR3 bases are TGTGCCTCCAAGGGACAGGGGGCATCTAACTATGGCTACACCTTC. This gives the protein CASKGQGASNYGYTF. The rearrangement joins TRBV6-6 to TRBJ1-2, with 12 bases aligning to TRBD1. The CDR3 contains 15 residues. V gave up 11 bases and J gave up 0 bases; unmatched junction bases: 7. Germline loops: CDR1 MNHNY, CDR2 SVGAGI (reference sequence).

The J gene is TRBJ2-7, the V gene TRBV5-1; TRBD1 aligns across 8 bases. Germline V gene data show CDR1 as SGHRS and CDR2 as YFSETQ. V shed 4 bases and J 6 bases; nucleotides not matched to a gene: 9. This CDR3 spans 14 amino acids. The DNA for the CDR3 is TGCGCCAGCAGCCTCAACAGGGGGACGGGCGAGCAGTACTTC. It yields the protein CASSLNRGTGEQYF.

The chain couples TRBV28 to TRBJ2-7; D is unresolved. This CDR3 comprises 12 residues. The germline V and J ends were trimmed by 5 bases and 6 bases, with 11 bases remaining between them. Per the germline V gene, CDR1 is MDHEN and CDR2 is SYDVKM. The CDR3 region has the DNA TGTGCCAGCAGTCGAATCACTCTCGAGCAGTACTTC. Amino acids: CASSRITLEQYF.

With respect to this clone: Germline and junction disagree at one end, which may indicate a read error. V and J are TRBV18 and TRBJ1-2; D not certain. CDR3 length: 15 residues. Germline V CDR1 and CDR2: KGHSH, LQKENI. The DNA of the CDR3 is TGTGCCAACTCACCACTGGACCGCCTGAAGGATGGCTACACCTTC. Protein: CANSPLDRLKDGYTF.

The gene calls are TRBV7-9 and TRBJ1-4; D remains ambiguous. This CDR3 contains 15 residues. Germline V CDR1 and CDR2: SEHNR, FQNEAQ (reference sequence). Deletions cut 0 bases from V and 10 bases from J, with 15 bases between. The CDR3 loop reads CASSLALSGEGKLFF. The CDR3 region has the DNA TGTGCCAGCAGCTTAGCGCTCTCAGGTGAAGGAAAACTGTTTTTT.

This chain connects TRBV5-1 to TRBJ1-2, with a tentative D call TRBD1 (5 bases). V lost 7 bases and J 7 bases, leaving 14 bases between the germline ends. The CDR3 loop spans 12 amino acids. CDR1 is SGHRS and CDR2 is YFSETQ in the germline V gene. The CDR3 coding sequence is TGCGCCAGCGGGGACCAGAAGGGTGGCTACACCTTC. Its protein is CASGDQKGGYTF.